The 10 T cell receptor beta chains given below trace back to one sample, sequenced in a study of blood T cell repertoires in COVID-19. Only in-frame clones appear in the TCRdb table, and some are missing; sequencing was by immunoSEQ multiplex PCR. This sample yields 100,000 to 150,000 clones, of which over 75% are seen a single time; roughly 9.7% belongs to the top ten. Sequencing was performed on peripheral blood. These receptor sequences come from a middle-aged man with active or convalescent COVID-19.

The chain is built from TRBV19 and TRBJ1-2; 11 nucleotides line up with TRBD1. This CDR3 spans 15 amino acids. Germline lookup yields CDR1 LNHDA and CDR2 SQIVND (reference sequence). The V gene end was trimmed by 5 bases and the J gene end by 4 bases; junction bases not matched to a gene: 6. CDR3 coding DNA: TGTGCCAGTAGTCTAAGGACAGGGGGCCCCTATGGCTACACCTTC. Its translation is CASSLRTGGPYGYTF.

This rearrangement joins TRBV6-5 to TRBJ2-1; 9 bases are shared with TRBD2. CDR1 and CDR2 (germline): MNHEY, SVGAGI. This CDR3 spans 16 amino acids. V lost 2 bases to trimming and J lost 8 bases; unmatched junction nucleotides: 10. CDR3 sequence (DNA): TGTGCCAGCAGTTACCCAGCGGGGGGCCATTTGGATGAGCAGTTCTTC. It translates to CASSYPAGGHLDEQFF.

The gene calls are TRBV19 and TRBJ2-7; 16 nucleotides align to TRBD2. Germline loops: CDR1 LNHDA, CDR2 SQIVND (reference sequence). This CDR3 contains 16 residues. V gave up 10 bases and J gave up 2 bases; unmatched junction bases: 8. CDR3 sequence: CATSGLAGGPTYEQYF. CDR3 nucleotides: TGTGCCACCTCGGGACTAGCGGGGGGGCCGACCTACGAGCAGTACTTC.

The rearrangement uses TRBV4-1 and TRBJ1-1; D remains ambiguous. Trimming left V 0 bases short and J 0 bases short, with 11 bases between. Per germline, CDR1 MGHRA and CDR2 YSYEKL. The CDR3 runs to 16 residues. The CDR3 loop reads CASSQESGVVNTEAFF. The CDR3 DNA follows: TGCGCCAGCAGCCAAGAATCCGGGGTTGTGAACACTGAAGCTTTCTTT.

This sequence joins TRBV5-1 and TRBJ2-2; D not certain. CDR3 length equals 13 residues. In germline, CDR1 is SGHRS, CDR2 YFSETQ. Trimming stripped 7 bases from V and 4 bases from J, with 11 bases between. In DNA, the CDR3 is TGCGCCAGCGGCTCCGGTTCCACCGGGGAGCTGTTTTTT. Translating gives CASGSGSTGELFF. Based on the CDR3 plus reference TRBV5-1 and TRBJ2-2, the full variable domain is KAGVTQTPRYLIKTRGQQVTLSCSPISGHRSVSWYQQTPGQGLQFLFEYFSETQRNKGNFPGRFSGRQFSNSRSEMNVSTLELGDSALYLCASGSGSTGELFFGEGSRLTVL.

The rearrangement uses TRBV19 and TRBJ2-4, with 11 positions matching TRBD1. CDR1 and CDR2 from the germline V gene are LNHDA and SQIVND (reference sequence). V lost 0 bases and J lost 2; bases outside the gene matches: 6. The CDR3 extends over 18 amino acids. The CDR3 region has the DNA TGTGCCAGTAGTATAGAAGTTGGGACAGGGGGAACCAAAAACATTCAGTACTTC. This gives the protein CASSIEVGTGGTKNIQYF.

V and J are TRBV5-6 and TRBJ2-5; D may be TRBD2 (7 bases). V lost 4 bases and J lost 3, with 22 bases in between. Germline loops: CDR1 SGHDT, CDR2 YYEEEE. The CDR3 is 17 residues long. Written as DNA, the CDR3 is TGTGCCAGCAGCCCTCCTGGCGGGGGCGCCGTTAAAGAGACCCAGTACTTC. Residues: CASSPPGGGAVKETQYF.

This clone was seen a handful of times. The gene calls are TRBV7-3 and TRBJ1-6; 8 bases fit TRBD1. The germline V gene encodes CDR1 SGHTA and CDR2 FQGTGA. CDR3 length: 15 amino acids. Trimming cost V 4 bases and J 7 bases; bases outside gene matches: 6. The CDR3 sequence is CASSSSGQGNSPLHF. CDR3 nucleotides: TGTGCCAGCAGCTCCTCCGGACAGGGCAATTCACCCCTCCACTTT.

The chain uses TRBV2 and TRBJ2-7, with 8 nucleotides matching TRBD1. There are 13 residues in the CDR3. The germline gives CDR1 SNHLY, CDR2 FYNNEI. V shed 8 bases and J 1 base; nucleotides not matched to a gene: 4. The CDR3 DNA reads TGTGCCAGCGCCCGACAGGGGTCCTACGAGCAGTACTTC. It translates to CASARQGSYEQYF.

This chain joins TRBV7-2 and TRBJ2-5, with TRBD2 identical over 8 bases. The CDR3 length is 15 residues. The V gene end was trimmed by 2 bases and the J gene end by 2 bases; junction bases not matched to a gene: 4. The germline V gene encodes CDR1 SGHTA and CDR2 FQGNSA. The CDR3 DNA is TGTGCCAGCAGCTTAAGGACTAGCAAACAAGAGACCCAGTACTTC. The encoded protein is CASSLRTSKQETQYF.